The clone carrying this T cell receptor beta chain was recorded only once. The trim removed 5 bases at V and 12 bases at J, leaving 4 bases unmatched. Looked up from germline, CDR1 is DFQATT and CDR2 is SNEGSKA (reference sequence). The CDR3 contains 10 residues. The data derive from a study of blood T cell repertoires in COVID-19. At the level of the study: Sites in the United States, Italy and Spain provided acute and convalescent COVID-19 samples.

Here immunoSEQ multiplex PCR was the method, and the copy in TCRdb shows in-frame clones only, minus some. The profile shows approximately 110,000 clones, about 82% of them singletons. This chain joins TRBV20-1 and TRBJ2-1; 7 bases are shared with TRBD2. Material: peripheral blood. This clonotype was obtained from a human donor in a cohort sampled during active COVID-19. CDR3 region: CSAVSGVQFF. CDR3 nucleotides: TGCAGTGCTGTAAGCGGGGTGCAGTTCTTC.